A single sample gave rise to the 30 T cell receptor beta chains below, sequenced in a study of CD8+ T cells in alopecia areata. Indicated treatment: oral pan-JAK inhibitor, 5-10 mg twice daily. Sequencing templates came from extracted RNA that was reverse transcribed into cDNA. The assay was immunoSEQ multiplex PCR, and TCRdb's table has in-frame clones only and misses some. In the table there are approximately 190,000 clones, nearly 60% of which are singletons. The source material was CD4+ T cells sorted from blood, sampled at week 24, from a patient treated with tofacitinib. Every receptor here comes from a human donor with alopecia areata.

This clone came up a few times. The rearrangement joins TRBV29-1 to TRBJ2-5; 7 nucleotides match TRBD1. This CDR3 comprises 13 residues. Germline V gives CDR1 SQVTM, CDR2 ANQGSEA. The CDR3 DNA is TGCAGTACTGACAGGGCCCAACAAGAGACCCAGTACTTC. Translated, it gives CSTDRAQQETQYF. The full variable domain, with the rest looked up from reference TRBV29-1 and TRBJ2-5, is SAVISQKPSRDICQRGTSLTIQCQVDSQVTMMFWYRQQPGQSLTLIATANQGSEATYESGFVIDKFPISRPNLTFSTLTVSNMSPEDSSIYLCSTDRAQQETQYFGPGTRLLVL.

The table lists this clone with a few counts. The chain links TRBV5-1 to TRBJ1-1; no firm D call. The CDR3 has 14 residues. V lost 1 base to trimming and J lost 3 bases, with 10 bases between them. Germline V lookup: CDR1 SGHRS, CDR2 YFSETQ. CDR3 DNA: TGCGCCAGCAGCTTGACACCCGCGGACACTGAAGCTTTCTTT. Encoded protein: CASSLTPADTEAFF.

This clone showed up just a few times. This chain joins TRBV7-2 and TRBJ2-5; unclear D gene. The CDR3 runs to 15 residues. V dropped 1 base and J dropped 4 bases, with 13 bases sitting between them. Looked up from germline, CDR1 is SGHTA and CDR2 is FQGNSA. CDR3 DNA: TGTGCCAGCAGCTTAGGGCTAGGTGTGGGAGAGACCCAGTACTTC. Translated: CASSLGLGVGETQYF.

The chain uses TRBV5-1 and TRBJ1-2, with TRBD1 matching over 7 bases. Germline-derived CDR1 and CDR2 are SGHRS and YFSETQ. With V trimmed by 3 bases and J by 6 bases, 8 bases remained unmatched. The CDR3 length is 14 residues. CDR3 region: CASSYDRAGDGYTF. As DNA, the CDR3 is TGCGCCAGCAGCTACGACAGGGCCGGGGATGGCTACACCTTC.

The sample holds a few counts of this clone. The chain employs TRBV29-1 and TRBJ2-3, with D possibly being TRBD2 (6 bases). The ends were cut back, 0 bases at V and 0 bases at J, with 13 bases in the middle. The CDR3 loop spans 16 amino acids. Germline V lookup: CDR1 SQVTM, CDR2 ANQGSEA. CDR3 sequence: CSVEDRLAISTDTQYF. The CDR3 region has the DNA TGCAGCGTTGAAGATCGCCTAGCGATTAGCACAGATACGCAGTATTTT.

This clone was detected only once. This rearrangement joins TRBV4-3 to TRBJ2-1, with D uncertain. The CDR3 totals 13 residues. Germline V gene data show CDR1 as LGHNA and CDR2 as YSLEER. V gave up 1 base and J gave up 9 bases, with 10 bases separating them. The CDR3 coding sequence is TGCGCCAGCAGCCAAGTTCAGCAGACTGAGCAGTTCTTC. This translates into CASSQVQQTEQFF.

The rearrangement uses TRBV30 and TRBJ2-1; tentatively, D is TRBD1 (7 bases). Per germline, CDR1 GTSNPN and CDR2 SVGIG (reference sequence). The germline V and J ends were trimmed by 5 bases and 7 bases, with 21 bases remaining between them. The CDR3 is 15 residues long. The CDR3 here is CAWSEGATLGNEQFF. The CDR3 DNA is TGTGCCTGGTCGGAGGGGGCAACATTGGGGAATGAGCAGTTCTTC. Full variable domain (outside the CDR3, taken from reference TRBV30 and TRBJ2-1): SQTIHQWPATLVQPVGSPLSLECTVEGTSNPNLYWYRQAAGRGLQLLFYSVGIGQISSEVPQNLSASRPQDRQFILSSKKLLLSDSGFYLCAWSEGATLGNEQFFGPGTRLTVL.

This clone has just a few counts. This chain uses TRBV6-1 with TRBJ2-7; D remains unclear. The CDR3 is 12 residues long. Deletions cut 10 bases from V and 3 bases from J, with 13 bases between. The V gene's germline CDR1 is MNHNS and CDR2 SASEGT. The DNA for the CDR3 is TGTGCCACCCTCGGGCCTCTCTACGAGCAGTACTTC. Protein: CATLGPLYEQYF.

The chain couples TRBV29-1 to TRBJ1-4; TRBD1 is a possible D gene (5 bases). CDR3 length: 13 amino acids. Looked up from germline, CDR1 is SQVTM and CDR2 is ANQGSEA. V was pared by 3 bases and J by 4 bases, with 9 bases between. The CDR3 region has the DNA TGCAGCGTTGATGGGGGGGATAATGAAAAACTGTTTTTT. Its translation is CSVDGGDNEKLFF.

The CDR3 DNA sequence: TGTGCCAGCAGCTTAACTATGGGGCCGTCCGGGGCCAACGTCCTGACTTTC. Translation gives CASSLTMGPSGANVLTF. The V call is TRBV7-3, the J call TRBJ2-6, with D possibly TRBD1 on 5 matching bases. CDR1 and CDR2 (germline): SGHTA, FQGTGA. The CDR3 covers 17 residues. Trimming took off 0 bases at V and 4 bases at J, with 13 bases between the two ends.

The J gene is TRBJ2-1, the V gene TRBV7-9, with 7 bases fitting TRBD2. Germline trimming cut 7 bases from V and 4 bases from J; bases unmatched to any gene: 4. The CDR3 covers 13 residues. Per the germline V gene, CDR1 is SEHNR and CDR2 is FQNEAQ (reference sequence). The CDR3 nucleotides are TGTGCCAGCACCGCGGGGGTATACAATGAGCAGTTCTTC. This encodes CASTAGVYNEQFF. The variable domain in full, completed from reference TRBV7-9 and TRBJ2-1, reads DTGVSQNPRHKITKRGQNVTFRCDPISEHNRLYWYRQTLGQGPEFLTYFQNEAQLEKSRLLSDRFSAERPKGSFSTLEIQRTEQGDSAMYLCASTAGVYNEQFFGPGTRLTVL.

A note on this clone: Other nucleotide sequences from this sample produce the same CDR3. V is TRBV9 and J is TRBJ1-2, with unresolved D. V lost 2 bases and J 3 bases, leaving 8 bases between the germline ends. The CDR3 has 13 amino acids. Looked up from germline, CDR1 is SGDLS and CDR2 is YYNGEE. CDR3 sequence: CASSVAGDYGYTF. In DNA, the CDR3 is TGTGCCAGCAGCGTCGCAGGTGACTATGGCTACACCTTC.

V gene TRBV5-6 combines with J gene TRBJ2-3; D possibly corresponds to TRBD2 (7 bases). The CDR3 has 15 amino acids. Germline values: CDR1 SGHDT, CDR2 YYEEEE. V lost 4 bases and J 1 base, leaving 13 bases between the germline ends. CDR3 in amino acids: CASSLPRGRTDTQYF. The CDR3 DNA reads as TGTGCCAGCAGCCTCCCGCGGGGGCGCACAGATACGCAGTATTTT.

This clone was seen a single time. This sample includes further DNA sequences coding for the same CDR3. V is TRBV29-1 and J is TRBJ2-7, with no clear D. CDR1 is SQVTM, CDR2 ANQGSEA, per germline. The CDR3 is made up of 11 amino acids. Deletions cut 4 bases from V and 1 base from J, with 5 bases between. The CDR3 sequence is CSVAGSYEQYF. CDR3 coding DNA: TGCAGCGTTGCTGGATCCTACGAGCAGTACTTC.

J is TRBJ2-7 and V is TRBV7-3, with 7 positions matching TRBD1. Germline loops: CDR1 SGHTA, CDR2 FQGTGA. CDR3 size: 14 residues. The V gene end was trimmed by 5 bases and the J gene end by 3 bases; junction bases not matched to a gene: 7. CDR3: CASSPTTGIYEQYF. The CDR3 coding sequence is TGTGCCAGCAGCCCAACGACAGGGATCTACGAGCAGTACTTC.

This clone was seen more than once but under ten times. The chain's CDR3 is CASSFQGLSNQPQHF. The CDR3, as DNA: TGTGCCAGCAGCTTCCAGGGCCTAAGCAATCAGCCCCAGCATTTT. The J gene is TRBJ1-5, the V gene TRBV7-2; the D gene is possibly TRBD1 (5 bases). CDR1 and CDR2 from the germline V gene are SGHTA and FQGNSA. V lost 3 bases to trimming and J lost 1 base, with 10 bases between them. The CDR3 extends over 15 amino acids.

This clone was detected only a few times. The chain joins TRBV7-2 to TRBJ2-1, with no clear D. Trimming removed 1 base from V and 13 bases from J, with 8 bases in between. Germline-derived CDR1 and CDR2 are SGHTA and FQGNSA. The CDR3 has 11 residues. CDR3 DNA sequence: TGTGCCAGCAGCTTAGACTACCTCCAGTTCTTC. This encodes CASSLDYLQFF.

The V call is TRBV11-2, the J call TRBJ2-5, with D perhaps TRBD1 or TRBD2 (5 bases each). V lost 1 base and J lost 5, with 14 bases in between. Germline V gene lookup returns CDR1 SGHAT and CDR2 FQNNGV. CDR3 length: 15 amino acids. This CDR3 is CASSLVTGAGETQYF. Written as DNA, the CDR3 is TGTGCCAGCAGCTTAGTCACCGGGGCCGGGGAGACCCAGTACTTC.

The V gene is TRBV4-3, the J gene TRBJ2-1; weak D call: TRBD1 (6 bases). CDR3 length: 15 residues. The germline V gene encodes CDR1 LGHNA and CDR2 YSLEER. V lost 3 bases and J lost 8, with 17 bases in between. The CDR3 loop reads CASSHATGIRYEQFF. In nucleotides, the CDR3 is TGCGCCAGCAGCCATGCAACAGGGATCCGATATGAGCAGTTCTTC.

This clone was seen at least ten times. The rearrangement links TRBV7-3 to TRBJ2-3; D gene unclear. The V gene lost 4 bases and the J gene lost 11 bases, with 16 bases spanning the gap. The CDR3 sequence is 13 residues long. Germline CDR1 SGHTA, CDR2 FQGTGA. The CDR3 protein is CASSSYGETRQYF. In DNA form, the CDR3 reads TGTGCCAGCAGCTCCTATGGAGAGACCAGGCAGTATTTT.

V and J are TRBV18 and TRBJ2-7, with D possibly TRBD1 on 5 matching bases. The germline gives CDR1 KGHSH, CDR2 LQKENI. The V gene lost 2 bases and the J gene lost 2 bases, with 10 bases spanning the gap. The CDR3 covers 14 residues. CDR3 DNA: TGTGCCAGCTCACCAGCGGTGGACACCTACGAGCAGTACTTC. It yields the protein CASSPAVDTYEQYF.

The chain uses TRBV6-5 and TRBJ2-7, with TRBD2 matching 13 bases. V was pared by 6 bases and J by 3 bases, with 2 bases of the junction left unmatched. CDR1 and CDR2 from the germline V gene are MNHEY and SVGAGI. CDR3 length: 14 amino acids. The CDR3 region has the DNA TGTGCCAGCAGGAGGACTAGCGGGAGCTACGAGCAGTACTTC. This encodes CASRRTSGSYEQYF.

The chain uses TRBV4-1 and TRBJ2-5, with 15 nucleotides matching TRBD2. The CDR3 runs 17 residues. Germline V gene data show CDR1 as MGHRA and CDR2 as YSYEKL. J was trimmed by 2 bases and V by 4 bases; bases with no gene match: 5. The chain's CDR3 is CASSLGLAGGPQETQYF. The CDR3 DNA sequence: TGCGCCAGCAGCCTCGGACTAGCGGGGGGGCCTCAAGAGACCCAGTACTTC.

V is TRBV4-1 and J is TRBJ1-1, with 7 bases aligning to TRBD1. This CDR3 region has 15 residues. From germline, CDR1 is MGHRA and CDR2 YSYEKL. The J segment lost 1 base and the V segment lost 3 bases, leaving 5 bases of the junction unmatched. The CDR3 is CASSHQGQPNTEAFF. The CDR3 DNA reads as TGCGCCAGCAGCCACCAGGGACAGCCGAACACTGAAGCTTTCTTT.

On this clone itself: Other DNA sequences of this sample code for an identical CDR3. This chain uses TRBV6-5 with TRBJ2-5; D unclear. The V gene's germline CDR1 is MNHEY and CDR2 SVGAGI. This CDR3 has 11 amino acids. V lost 2 bases, J lost 4 bases, and 2 bases lay in between. This CDR3 reads CASSYGETQYF. CDR3 DNA: TGTGCCAGCAGTTACGGAGAGACCCAGTACTTC.

This clone occurred a few times. The chain couples TRBV7-9 to TRBJ1-5; D gene ambiguous. The CDR3 runs 16 residues. Per the germline V gene, CDR1 is SEHNR and CDR2 is FQNEAQ (reference sequence). V lost 1 base to trimming and J lost 0 bases, with 10 bases between them. The DNA of the CDR3 is TGTGCCAGCAGCTTAGGGGCAGGTTATAGCAATCAGCCCCAGCATTTT. This codes for CASSLGAGYSNQPQHF.

This sequence joins TRBV5-1 and TRBJ2-7; 11 bases match TRBD2. This CDR3 has 15 amino acids. The J segment lost 3 bases and the V segment lost 2 bases, leaving 4 bases of the junction unmatched. Germline loops: CDR1 SGHRS, CDR2 YFSETQ. Written as DNA, the CDR3 is TGCGCCAGCAGCTTAAGTGGGACTAGCGGCTACGAGCAGTACTTC. It is translated as CASSLSGTSGYEQYF.

This chain connects TRBV2 to TRBJ1-6; 9 nucleotides match TRBD1. CDR3 size: 13 residues. CDR1 SNHLY and CDR2 FYNNEI come from the germline V gene. V dropped 8 bases and J dropped 9; count of bases not matched to a gene: 5. Written as DNA, the CDR3 is TGTGCCAGCGGGGACAGGGAGAGTTCACCCCTCCACTTT. Translation: CASGDRESSPLHF.

This clone showed up just a few times. The chain recombines TRBV5-4 with TRBJ2-3, with a possible D match to TRBD2 (6 bases). Trimming pared 4 bases from V and 6 bases from J, leaving 9 bases between. Germline CDR1 is SGHNT and CDR2 is YYREEE (reference sequence). CDR3 length equals 12 residues. In DNA, the CDR3 is TGTGCCAGCAGCCCTGGGGGGGATACGCAGTATTTT. Its protein product is CASSPGGDTQYF.

To note about this clone: Other DNA sequences in the sample encode the same CDR3. V and J are TRBV5-1 and TRBJ2-2; D is ambiguous. Trimming left V 2 bases short and J 2 bases short, with 4 bases between. The germline V gene has CDR1 SGHRS and CDR2 YFSETQ. The CDR3 totals 13 residues. The DNA for the CDR3 is TGCGCCAGCAGCTTCCTAAACACCGGGGAGCTGTTTTTT. Residues: CASSFLNTGELFF.